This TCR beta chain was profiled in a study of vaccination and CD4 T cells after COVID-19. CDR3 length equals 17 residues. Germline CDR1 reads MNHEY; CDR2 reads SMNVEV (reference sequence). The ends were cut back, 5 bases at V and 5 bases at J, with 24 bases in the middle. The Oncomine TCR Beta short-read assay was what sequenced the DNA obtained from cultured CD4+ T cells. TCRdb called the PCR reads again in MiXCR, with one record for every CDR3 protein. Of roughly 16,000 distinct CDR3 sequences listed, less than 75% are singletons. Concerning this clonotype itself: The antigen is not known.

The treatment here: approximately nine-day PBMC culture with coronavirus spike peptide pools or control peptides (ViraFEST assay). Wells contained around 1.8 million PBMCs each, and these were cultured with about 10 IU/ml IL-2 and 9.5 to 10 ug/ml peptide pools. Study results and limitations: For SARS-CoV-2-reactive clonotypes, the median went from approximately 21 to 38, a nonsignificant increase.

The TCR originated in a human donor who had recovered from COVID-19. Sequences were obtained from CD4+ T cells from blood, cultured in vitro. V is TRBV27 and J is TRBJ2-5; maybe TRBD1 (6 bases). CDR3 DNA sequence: TGTGCCAGCAGTCTTATGCAAACCCTGCAGGGGCCGGAGACCCAGTACTTC. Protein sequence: CASSLMQTLQGPETQYF.